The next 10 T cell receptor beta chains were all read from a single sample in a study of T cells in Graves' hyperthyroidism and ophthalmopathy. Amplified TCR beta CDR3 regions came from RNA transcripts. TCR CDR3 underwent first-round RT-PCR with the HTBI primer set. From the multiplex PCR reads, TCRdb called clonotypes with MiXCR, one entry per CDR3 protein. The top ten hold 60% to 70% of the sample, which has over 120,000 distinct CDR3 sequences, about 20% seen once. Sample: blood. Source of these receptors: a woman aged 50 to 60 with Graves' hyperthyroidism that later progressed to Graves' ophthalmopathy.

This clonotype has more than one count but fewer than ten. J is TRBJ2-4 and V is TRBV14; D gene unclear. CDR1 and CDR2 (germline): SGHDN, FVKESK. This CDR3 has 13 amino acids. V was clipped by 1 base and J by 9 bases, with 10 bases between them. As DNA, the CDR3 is TGTGCCAGCAGCCAAGCTGGAGTCAGCATTCAGTACTTC. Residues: CASSQAGVSIQYF.

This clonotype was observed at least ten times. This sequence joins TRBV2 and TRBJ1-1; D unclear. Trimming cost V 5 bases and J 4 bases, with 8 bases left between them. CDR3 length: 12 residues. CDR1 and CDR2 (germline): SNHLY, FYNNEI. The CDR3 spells CASSTGFTEAFF. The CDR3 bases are TGTGCCAGCAGTACGGGGTTCACTGAAGCTTTCTTT.

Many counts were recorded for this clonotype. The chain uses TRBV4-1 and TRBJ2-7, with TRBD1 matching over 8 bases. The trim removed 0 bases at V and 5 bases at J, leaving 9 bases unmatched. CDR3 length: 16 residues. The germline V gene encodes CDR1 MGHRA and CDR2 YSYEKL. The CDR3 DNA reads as TGCGCCAGCAGCCAAGATCCCTGGACAGGGATCAACGAGCAGTACTTC. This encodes CASSQDPWTGINEQYF.

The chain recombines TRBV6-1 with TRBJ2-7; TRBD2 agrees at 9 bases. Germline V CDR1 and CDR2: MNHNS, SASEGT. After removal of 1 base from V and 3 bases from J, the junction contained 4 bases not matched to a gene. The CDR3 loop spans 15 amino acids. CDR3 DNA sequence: TGTGCCAGCAGTGAAGGAGTAGCGGGAGACTACGAGCAGTACTTC. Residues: CASSEGVAGDYEQYF.

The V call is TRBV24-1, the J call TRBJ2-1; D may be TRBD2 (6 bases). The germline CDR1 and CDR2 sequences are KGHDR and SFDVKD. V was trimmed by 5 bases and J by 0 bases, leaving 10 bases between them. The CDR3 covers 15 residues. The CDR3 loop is CATSAHGSSYNEQFF. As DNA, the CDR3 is TGTGCCACCAGTGCGCACGGGAGCTCCTACAATGAGCAGTTCTTC.

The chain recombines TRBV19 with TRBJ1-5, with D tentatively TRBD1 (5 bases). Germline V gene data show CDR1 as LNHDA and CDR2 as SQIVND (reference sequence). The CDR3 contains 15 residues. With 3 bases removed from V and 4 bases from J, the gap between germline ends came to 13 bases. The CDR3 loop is CASSITGVRNQPQHF. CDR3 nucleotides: TGTGCCAGTAGTATTACGGGGGTAAGAAATCAGCCCCAGCATTTT.

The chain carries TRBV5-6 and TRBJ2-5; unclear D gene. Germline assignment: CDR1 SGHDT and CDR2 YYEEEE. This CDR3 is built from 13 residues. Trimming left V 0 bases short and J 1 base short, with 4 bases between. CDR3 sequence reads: CASSLGTQETQYF. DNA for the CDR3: TGTGCCAGCAGCTTGGGCACCCAAGAGACCCAGTACTTC.

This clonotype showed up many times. In DNA, the CDR3 is TGTGCCAGCGCTATGGGGGGGAGCAAAGAGACCCAGTACTTC. It translates to CASAMGGSKETQYF. The V and J genes are TRBV12-3 or TRBV12-4 and TRBJ2-5, with 7 positions matching TRBD2. The CDR3 runs 14 residues. V shed 8 bases, J shed 3 bases, and the junction held 9 bases outside the gene matches.

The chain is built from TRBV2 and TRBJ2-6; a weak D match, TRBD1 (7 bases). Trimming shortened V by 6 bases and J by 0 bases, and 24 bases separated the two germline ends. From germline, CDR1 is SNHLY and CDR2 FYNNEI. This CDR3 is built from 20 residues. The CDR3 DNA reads TGTGCCAGCAGGGTCGGAGGGGGCCTGTTCACCTCCTCTGGGGCCAACGTCCTGACTTTC. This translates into CASRVGGGLFTSSGANVLTF.

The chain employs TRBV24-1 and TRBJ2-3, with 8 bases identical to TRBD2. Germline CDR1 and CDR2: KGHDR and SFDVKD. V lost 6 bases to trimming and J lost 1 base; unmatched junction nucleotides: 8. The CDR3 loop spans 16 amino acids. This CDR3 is CATSTGAGVGTDTQYF. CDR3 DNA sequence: TGTGCCACCAGTACCGGAGCGGGAGTGGGCACAGATACGCAGTATTTT.